This T cell receptor beta chain was captured in a study of blood T cell repertoires in COVID-19. This CDR3 comprises 12 residues. The V gene's germline CDR1 is SNHLY and CDR2 FYNNEI. V was trimmed by 4 bases and J by 3 bases, leaving 7 bases between them. Per the study methods: Reference gene primers were amplified, and this amplification served to estimate nucleated cell counts. The data were produced by immunoSEQ multiplex PCR, yet TCRdb's version contains in-frame clones alone and is incomplete. That table is the source of V, J and clone size, and D and trimming were worked out from the DNA. The table shows under 300,000 clones, with more than 70% occurring only once. Grouping used clinical history reported by participants in a survey and questionnaire.

Material for sequencing was PBMCs or T cells enriched from blood (not recorded which). V is TRBV2 and J is TRBJ2-7; D unresolved. The TCR originated in a woman aged 60 to 75 in a cohort exposed to, infected with or recovered from COVID-19 (not recorded which). In nucleotides, the CDR3 is TGTGCCAGCAGTGGGCCCCACTACGAGCAGTACTTC. This sequence encodes CASSGPHYEQYF.